This T cell receptor (beta chain) was captured by sequencing in a study of technical replicates of blood from several donors. Libraries were prepared by immunoSEQ multiplex PCR; TCRdb keeps only in-frame clonotypes and omits some of them. The sample shows approximately 53,000 clones, approximately 94% of them seen only once. J gave up 9 bases and V 5 bases, and 6 bases lay outside the gene matches. The CDR3 covers 14 residues. The germline V gene encodes CDR1 SGHTA and CDR2 FQGNSA. V and J are TRBV7-2 and TRBJ2-1, with 11 bases lining up with TRBD2. This receptor was obtained from a human donor in good health. Sequencing used T cells isolated from PBMCs. The CDR3 loop is CASSPLAGVSEQFF. The CDR3 coding sequence is TGTGCCAGCAGCCCACTAGCGGGAGTAAGTGAGCAGTTCTTC.